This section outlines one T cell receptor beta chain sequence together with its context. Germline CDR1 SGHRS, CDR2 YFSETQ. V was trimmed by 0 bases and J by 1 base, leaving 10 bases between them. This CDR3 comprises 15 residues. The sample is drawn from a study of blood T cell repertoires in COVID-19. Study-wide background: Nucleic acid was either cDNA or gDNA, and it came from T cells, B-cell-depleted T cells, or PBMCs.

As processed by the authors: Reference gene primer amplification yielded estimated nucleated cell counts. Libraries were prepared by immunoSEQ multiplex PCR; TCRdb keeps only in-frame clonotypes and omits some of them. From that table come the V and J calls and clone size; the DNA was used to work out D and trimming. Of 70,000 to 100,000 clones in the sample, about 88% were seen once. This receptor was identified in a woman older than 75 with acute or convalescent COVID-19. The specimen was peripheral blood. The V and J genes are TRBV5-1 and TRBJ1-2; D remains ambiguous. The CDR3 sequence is CASSLGNRNNYGYTF. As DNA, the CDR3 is TGCGCCAGCAGCTTGGGGAACAGAAATAACTATGGCTACACCTTC.